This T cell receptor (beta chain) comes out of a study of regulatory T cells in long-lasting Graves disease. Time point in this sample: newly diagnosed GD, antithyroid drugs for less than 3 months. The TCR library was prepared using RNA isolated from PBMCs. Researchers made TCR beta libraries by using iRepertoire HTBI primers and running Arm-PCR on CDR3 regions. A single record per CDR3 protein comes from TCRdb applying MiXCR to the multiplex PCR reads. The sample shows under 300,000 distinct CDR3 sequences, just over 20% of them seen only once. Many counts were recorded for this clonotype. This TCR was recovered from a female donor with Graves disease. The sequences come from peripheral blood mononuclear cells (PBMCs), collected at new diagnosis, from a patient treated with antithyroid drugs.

CDR3 coding DNA: TGCGCCAGCAGCCAACGGACAGACTACGAGCAGTACTTC. Encoded protein: CASSQRTDYEQYF. V gene TRBV4-1 combines with J gene TRBJ2-7, with D maybe TRBD1 (6 bases). V lost 2 bases and J lost 3, with 8 bases in between. CDR3 size: 13 residues. The V gene's germline CDR1 is MGHRA and CDR2 YSYEKL.